These 8 T cell receptor beta chains share one sample of origin, sequenced in a study of shared clonotypes between healthy human individuals. CD45RO negativity and positive selection for CCR7 defined naive CD8 cells, a population that excluded terminally differentiated effector memory CD45RA+ cells. Clones were sequenced by immunoSEQ multiplex PCR, and TCRdb holds only the in-frame ones, with some missing. Of a few million clones listed, 85% to 95% are singletons. The sample comprised naive CD8+ T cells from PBMCs. The receptors derive from a man aged 18 to 30 in good health. Some clones in this sample may be carry-over from other donors' samples.

This clone has more than one count but fewer than ten. The rearrangement joins TRBV7-2 to TRBJ1-1; no reliable D call. Germline V gene data show CDR1 as SGHTA and CDR2 as FQGNSA. V was pared by 2 bases and J by 1 base, with 5 bases between. This CDR3 has 13 residues. CDR3 sequence: CASSLIANTEAFF. The CDR3 DNA is TGTGCCAGCAGCTTAATCGCGAACACTGAAGCTTTCTTT.

The V call is TRBV5-1, the J call TRBJ2-2, with 14 positions matching TRBD2. The germline CDR1 and CDR2 sequences are SGHRS and YFSETQ. The CDR3 is 16 amino acids. The ends lost 5 bases at V and 2 bases at J; junction bases unmatched: 2. This chain's CDR3 is CASRGLAGENTGELFF. The CDR3 coding sequence is TGCGCCAGCAGGGGACTAGCGGGAGAAAACACCGGGGAGCTGTTTTTT.

The V call is TRBV4-3, the J call TRBJ1-2; tentative D call: TRBD1 (5 bases). The V end lost 4 bases, the J end lost 7 bases, and 19 bases lay between the germline ends. The germline CDR1 and CDR2 sequences are LGHNA and YSLEER. The CDR3 consists of 15 residues. The CDR3 protein is CASSPASRAGVGYTF. The CDR3 nucleotides read TGCGCCAGCAGCCCCGCCAGCAGGGCGGGTGTTGGCTACACCTTC.

The chain links TRBV28 to TRBJ2-5; either TRBD1 or TRBD2 may fit D (5 bases each). V lost 3 bases and J 5 bases, leaving 10 bases between the germline ends. The CDR3 length is 13 residues. Germline assignment: CDR1 MDHEN and CDR2 SYDVKM. Here the CDR3 DNA reads TGTGCCAGCAGTTTCTCAGAGGGGGAGACCCAGTACTTC. Protein: CASSFSEGETQYF.

With respect to this clone: This sample includes further DNA sequences coding for the same CDR3. The chain couples TRBV27 to TRBJ2-5; D is possibly TRBD1 (5 bases). V shed 3 bases and J shed 1 base, with 9 bases lying between them. Germline lookup yields CDR1 MNHEY and CDR2 SMNVEV (reference sequence). The CDR3 spans 14 residues. CDR3 DNA sequence: TGTGCCAGCAGTTTCAGGGCACCCCAAGAGACCCAGTACTTC. It codes for CASSFRAPQETQYF.

The chain is built from TRBV5-1 and TRBJ1-1, with 10 bases lining up with TRBD1. Germline lookup yields CDR1 SGHRS and CDR2 YFSETQ. The CDR3 has 14 amino acids. The V segment lost 4 bases and the J segment 4 bases; nucleotides outside the gene matches: 4. The CDR3 region is CASSRRTGGTEAFF. The CDR3 DNA follows: TGCGCCAGCAGCCGTAGGACAGGGGGCACTGAAGCTTTCTTT.

The V gene is TRBV7-2, the J gene TRBJ1-2; no clear D. The CDR3 is 10 residues long. Germline lookup yields CDR1 SGHTA and CDR2 FQGNSA. With 5 bases removed from V and 5 bases from J, the gap between germline ends came to 3 bases. The CDR3 reads CASSGYGYTF. The CDR3 DNA reads as TGTGCCAGCAGCGGTTATGGCTACACCTTC.

Worth noting for this clone: The germline gene is not matched at one end of the junction; a read error may be the cause. The genes are TRBV5-6 and TRBJ2-1, with TRBD2 matching 9 bases. Germline CDR1 and CDR2: SGHDT and YYEEEE. The length of the CDR3 is 16 residues. The CDR3 coding sequence is TGTGCCGGCAGCGACCCCGGGACTAGCATCCACAATGAGCAGTTCTTC. It yields the protein CAGSDPGTSIHNEQFF.